This TCR beta chain was identified during a study of T cell responses to AZD1222 COVID-19 vaccine. Only in-frame clones appear in the TCRdb table, and some are missing; sequencing was by immunoSEQ multiplex PCR. The repertoire includes some 140,000 clones, 85% of them detected once, and 7.9% sits in the top ten. A note on this clone: As yet, its antigen is unknown.

Whole-study results and caveats: Donors were mostly white British, more females; clonal diversity possibly underestimated. Of the AZD1222 recipients, only five to seven were seropositive at baseline.

The CDR3 totals 13 residues. Trimming removed 5 bases at V and 7 bases at J, with 11 bases between. In germline, CDR1 is WNHNN, CDR2 SYGVQD (reference sequence). The sequence was obtained from an adult who received the MenACWY meningococcal vaccine as a control. The material sequenced was peripheral blood, taken 28 days after the second dose of the MenACWY control vaccine. The V call is TRBV10-1, the J call TRBJ1-4; D uncertain. The CDR3 region has the DNA TGCGCCAGCAGTCGGACTGGTGGTGAAAAACTGTTTTTT. It specifies CASSRTGGEKLFF.